These 5 T cell receptor beta chains were sequenced from one sample in a study of blood T cells in healthy people across ages. With a J-beta primer mix and a sample-barcoded 5' primer, a second PCR ran about 6 to 11 cycles. TCRdb passed the 5' RACE reads through MiXCR, listing each CDR3 protein once. The sample has some 860,000 distinct CDR3 sequences, around 50% seen once. The material sequenced was blood. These receptors were taken from a man aged 40-49 years in good health.

The chain employs TRBV5-1 and TRBJ1-2; tentatively, D is TRBD1 (6 bases). The V end lost 0 bases, the J end lost 7 bases, and 13 bases lay between the germline ends. The CDR3 spans 14 residues. Germline CDR1 is SGHRS and CDR2 is YFSETQ. DNA for the CDR3: TGCGCCAGCAGCTTGGGGGCAGGGGAATGTGGCTACACCTTC. This translates into CASSLGAGECGYTF.

The chain couples TRBV6-5 to TRBJ2-5; 8 bases are shared with TRBD2. The J call is uncertain, as TRBJ2-7 better fits the DNA end. The CDR3 is 14 amino acids. Germline CDR1 reads MNHEY; CDR2 reads SVGAGI. The CDR3 region has the DNA TGTGCCAGCAGTTACGGCGGGAGGAGCTTCGAGCAGTACTTC. Its protein product is CASSYGGRSFEQYF.

This clonotype occurred a few times. This chain uses TRBV7-2 with TRBJ2-2; 14 bases are shared with TRBD2. V shed 1 base and J 6 bases; nucleotides not matched to a gene: 4. This CDR3 has 17 residues. CDR1 SGHTA and CDR2 FQGNSA come from the germline V gene. CDR3 in amino acids: CASSLEGTSGRSGELFF. The CDR3 DNA sequence: TGTGCCAGCAGCTTAGAAGGGACTAGCGGGAGATCCGGGGAGCTGTTTTTT.

The V gene is TRBV29-1, the J gene TRBJ1-2, with a possible D match to TRBD1 (6 bases). Germline V gene lookup returns CDR1 SQVTM and CDR2 ANQGSEA. The CDR3 loop spans 10 amino acids. V lost 6 bases and J lost 8, with 10 bases in between. This chain's CDR3 is CSVQGDGYTF. The CDR3 DNA sequence: TGCAGCGTACAGGGTGACGGCTACACCTTC.

This clonotype was seen only a few times. This chain uses TRBV18 with TRBJ2-5; 7 bases are a match to TRBD2. The J call is doubtful: the DNA matches TRBJ2-7 better. In germline, CDR1 is KGHSH, CDR2 LQKENI. The length of the CDR3 is 13 residues. CDR3 protein: CASSPAGDDEQYF. CDR3 coding DNA: TGTGCCAGCTCACCAGCGGGAGACGACGAGCAGTACTTC.